This entry lists 13 T cell receptor beta chains sequenced from one sample in a study of T cells after posttransplantation cyclophosphamide. The table came from immunoSEQ multiplex PCR; TCRdb's copy has only in-frame clones and leaves some out. The data contain about 4,700 clones, 75% to 85% of them singletons. A marrow graft followed busulfan-fludarabine conditioning, with cyclophosphamide on days +3 and +4. Here the sequenced sample was PBMCs, taken after allogeneic stem cell transplant with posttransplant cyclophosphamide. These receptors were obtained from a male patient between 50 and 60 years old who received an allogeneic stem cell transplant from a related donor and was CMV-positive. The graft donor may have given rise to some T cells.

In this sample, this clone turned up once. The V and J genes are TRBV11-1 and TRBJ2-5; D remains unclear. V was trimmed by 3 bases and J by 4 bases, leaving 9 bases between them. The germline V gene has CDR1 SGHAT and CDR2 FQDESV (reference sequence). CDR3 length: 13 amino acids. The CDR3 here is CASSLSDVETQYF. In nucleotides, the CDR3 is TGTGCCAGCAGCTTGAGTGATGTAGAGACCCAGTACTTC. Full variable domain (rest looked up from reference TRBV11-1 and TRBJ2-5): EAEVAQSPRYKITEKSQAVAFWCDPISGHATLYWYRQILGQGPELLVQFQDESVVDDSQLPKDRFSAERLKGVDSTLKIQPAELGDSAMYLCASSLSDVETQYFGPGTRLLVL.

The gene calls are TRBV6-6 and TRBJ2-4; D uncertain. The ends were cut back, 5 bases at V and 0 bases at J, with 14 bases in the middle. The germline V gene encodes CDR1 MNHNY and CDR2 SVGAGI (reference sequence). CDR3 length: 16 residues. The CDR3 loop reads CASSPSGRLAKNIQYF. CDR3 sequence (DNA): TGTGCCAGCAGTCCCTCCGGCAGACTAGCCAAAAACATTCAGTACTTC.

This clone was seen once. This chain uses TRBV7-8 with TRBJ2-5, with 11 bases identical to TRBD2. The V gene's germline CDR1 is SGHVS and CDR2 FQNEAQ. The V gene end was trimmed by 4 bases and the J gene end by 5 bases; junction bases not matched to a gene: 6. The CDR3 is 15 residues long. For the CDR3, the DNA is TGTGCCAGCAGCTGGAATAGCGGGGGGGCCGAGACCCAGTACTTC. This encodes CASSWNSGGAETQYF.

This chain uses TRBV9 with TRBJ1-2; the D gene is possibly TRBD1 (5 bases). The germline gives CDR1 SGDLS, CDR2 YYNGEE. Trimming stripped 4 bases from V and 4 bases from J, with 17 bases between. CDR3 length: 15 amino acids. CDR3 DNA: TGTGCCAGCAGCCCAGGCGGCAGGGATGTCTATGGCTACACCTTC. Translating it yields CASSPGGRDVYGYTF.

The chain couples TRBV7-9 to TRBJ2-5; no reliable D call. Germline loops: CDR1 SEHNR, CDR2 FQNEAQ (reference sequence). Trimming took off 0 bases at V and 4 bases at J, with 3 bases between the two ends. This CDR3 is built from 12 residues. The CDR3 DNA reads TGTGCCAGCAGCTTAGCGCGAGAGACCCAGTACTTC. Translated, it gives CASSLARETQYF.

The chain carries TRBV19 and TRBJ2-2; D is possibly TRBD1 (6 bases). Germline V gene lookup returns CDR1 LNHDA and CDR2 SQIVND (reference sequence). CDR3 length equals 16 residues. Trimming left V 9 bases short and J 4 bases short, with 21 bases between. The chain's CDR3 is CASEGEQGSGTGELFF. CDR3 sequence (DNA): TGTGCCAGCGAGGGGGAACAGGGCTCAGGCACCGGGGAGCTGTTTTTT.

The rearrangement uses TRBV5-7 and TRBJ2-7; 8 bases agree with TRBD1. TRBV5-7 is given ORF status, its function remaining uncertain. After removal of 3 bases from V and 6 bases from J, the junction contained 11 bases not matched to a gene. The CDR3 has 15 residues. For the CDR3, the DNA is TGTGCCAGCAGCTCCCCTACGGGACAGGTATTCGAGCAGTACTTC. Translated: CASSSPTGQVFEQYF.

The V call is TRBV6-5, the J call TRBJ2-7, with TRBD1 matching over 8 bases. Looked up from germline, CDR1 is MNHEY and CDR2 is SVGAGI. The CDR3 spans 15 residues. The J segment lost 3 bases and the V segment lost 2 bases, leaving 6 bases of the junction unmatched. For the CDR3, the DNA is TGTGCCAGCAGTTACCCGACAGGGGCCTACTACGAGCAGTACTTC. Its translation is CASSYPTGAYYEQYF.

This chain connects TRBV6-5 to TRBJ2-1, with 9 bases lining up with TRBD1. Germline-derived CDR1 and CDR2 are MNHEY and SVGAGI. The ends lost 6 bases at V and 7 bases at J; junction bases unmatched: 10. The CDR3 loop spans 15 amino acids. For the CDR3, the DNA is TGTGCCAGCAGGAGCCCGGGACAGGGTACGAATGAGCAGTTCTTC. Translated, it gives CASRSPGQGTNEQFF.

J is TRBJ2-7 and V is TRBV11-2, with TRBD1 as a possible D gene (6 bases). V gave up 2 bases and J gave up 2 bases, with 10 bases separating them. Germline CDR1 and CDR2: SGHAT and FQNNGV. The CDR3 loop spans 14 amino acids. In nucleotides, the CDR3 is TGTGCCAGCAGCTTAAACCCAGGGGCCTACGAGCAGTACTTC. Protein sequence: CASSLNPGAYEQYF.

The chain carries TRBV28 and TRBJ2-1, with D uncertain. Germline V CDR1 and CDR2: MDHEN, SYDVKM. V was pared by 6 bases and J by 7 bases, with 10 bases between. This CDR3 spans 12 amino acids. In DNA form, the CDR3 reads TGTGCCAGCAGCTCTAACGATAATGAGCAGTTCTTC. It yields the protein CASSSNDNEQFF.

The rearrangement uses TRBV9 and TRBJ2-1; the match to TRBD2 covers 11 bases. Germline CDR1 SGDLS, CDR2 YYNGEE. This CDR3 region has 14 residues. The junction had 7 bases not matched to a gene; V was cut back by 4 bases and J by 10 bases. CDR3 DNA: TGTGCCAGCAGCCCCCGACTAGCGGGGAGCGAGCAGTTCTTC. Translating gives CASSPRLAGSEQFF. The entire variable domain, with the rest obtained from reference TRBV9 and TRBJ2-1, is as follows: DSGVTQTPKHLITATGQRVTLRCSPRSGDLSVYWYQQSLDQGLQFLIQYYNGEERAKGNILERFSAQQFPDLHSELNLSSLELGDSALYFCASSPRLAGSEQFFGPGTRLTVL.

The chain links TRBV2 to TRBJ1-1; D gene uncertain. CDR1 and CDR2 from the germline V gene are SNHLY and FYNNEI. V was trimmed by 4 bases and J by 4 bases, leaving 13 bases between them. The CDR3 contains 14 residues. CDR3 region: CASSAKRSGTEAFF. The CDR3 DNA follows: TGTGCCAGCAGTGCTAAAAGATCGGGCACTGAAGCTTTCTTT.